The 8 T cell receptor beta chains reported below all come from one sample, sequenced in a study of shared clonotypes between healthy human individuals. The table came from immunoSEQ multiplex PCR; TCRdb's copy has only in-frame clones and leaves some out. The sample shows 2 million to 2.5 million clones, approximately 95% of them seen only once. Material: naive CD4+ T cells from PBMCs. The sample's subset: CD45RA+ positively selected. All receptors derive from a man younger than 35 in good health. Some clones in this sample may be carry-over from other donors' samples.

As for this clone: Other DNA variants within this sample encode the same CDR3. CDR3 in amino acids: CASSPDRHNEQFF. In DNA form, the CDR3 reads TGTGCCAGCTCACCCGACAGACACAATGAGCAGTTCTTC. The chain employs TRBV18 and TRBJ2-1, with D perhaps TRBD1 (5 bases). The CDR3 loop spans 13 amino acids. Trimming removed 3 bases at V and 5 bases at J, with 8 bases between. From germline, CDR1 is KGHSH and CDR2 LQKENI.

The chain couples TRBV28 to TRBJ1-2; tentative D call: TRBD1 (6 bases). Trimming cost V 7 bases and J 4 bases, with 16 bases left between them. The germline gives CDR1 MDHEN, CDR2 SYDVKM. This CDR3 is 14 amino acids long. The CDR3 sequence is CASIQGRIGYGYTF. The CDR3 DNA reads as TGTGCCAGCATTCAGGGGAGGATTGGCTATGGCTACACCTTC.

The J gene is TRBJ2-5, the V gene TRBV19; unclear D gene. The DNA matches TRBJ2-7 better at its end, which makes the J call doubtful. CDR3 length: 13 amino acids. Germline lookup yields CDR1 LNHDA and CDR2 SQIVND (reference sequence). The CDR3 is CASSIVEGHEQYF. In DNA form, the CDR3 reads TGTGCCAGTAGTATAGTGGAAGGGCACGAGCAGTACTTC.

The chain employs TRBV7-9 and TRBJ2-5; unclear D gene. The CDR3 covers 13 residues. Trimming stripped 4 bases from V and 4 bases from J, with 10 bases between. Per germline, CDR1 SEHNR and CDR2 FQNEAQ (reference sequence). This chain's CDR3 is CASSSGTGETQYF. In DNA form, the CDR3 reads TGTGCCAGCAGCTCAGGAACGGGAGAGACCCAGTACTTC.

This chain joins TRBV10-3 and TRBJ1-1; possible D gene TRBD1, 5 bases. V was cut by 10 bases and J by 4 bases, with 19 bases left in between. Germline V gene sequence: CDR1 ENHRY, CDR2 SYGVKD. The length of the CDR3 is 14 residues. This CDR3 is CATRGAGMSTEAFF. In DNA, the CDR3 is TGTGCCACCCGAGGGGCGGGGATGAGCACTGAAGCTTTCTTT.

The V gene is TRBV5-5, the J gene TRBJ1-4, with D possibly matching TRBD1 (5 bases). Between the trimmed V and J ends, which lost 5 bases and 4 bases, there was a span of 18 bases. The CDR3 is 16 amino acids. CDR1 is SGHKS, CDR2 YYEKEE, per germline (reference sequence). CDR3 protein: CASSSTATAINEKLFF. In DNA, the CDR3 is TGTGCCAGCAGTTCGACAGCTACGGCCATTAATGAAAAACTGTTTTTT.

The V call is TRBV11-3, the J call TRBJ2-3, with TRBD2 matching over 13 bases. This CDR3 has 18 amino acids. The germline gives CDR1 SGHNT, CDR2 YENEEA. Trimming cost V 5 bases and J 6 bases; bases outside gene matches: 14. CDR3 protein: CASSLRHSLAGGPDTQYF. The CDR3 DNA reads as TGTGCCAGCAGCCTTAGACACTCACTAGCGGGAGGGCCGGATACGCAGTATTTT.

The CDR3 sequence: CASSFPGRQGKDEQYF. The CDR3 nucleotides read TGTGCCAGCAGCTTCCCGGGGAGGCAGGGTAAGGACGAGCAGTACTTC. J is TRBJ2-7 and V is TRBV7-8, with D maybe TRBD2 (6 bases). Germline CDR1 SGHVS, CDR2 FQNEAQ. Trimming removed 3 bases from V and 5 bases from J, with 20 bases in between. The CDR3 extends over 16 amino acids.